Sequencing of this T cell receptor beta chain was carried out in a study of blood T cell repertoires in COVID-19. This clone was seen once. The germline V gene has CDR1 MNHNS and CDR2 SASEGT. This CDR3 is built from 14 residues. The V and J ends lost 2 bases and 4 bases respectively, with 11 bases between them. Original methodology: Using reference gene primer amplification, nucleated cell counts were estimated. Method: immunoSEQ multiplex PCR; TCRdb's copy keeps in-frame clones and lacks some. That table is the source of V, J and clone size, and D and trimming were worked out from the DNA. The repertoire consists of about 160,000 clones, with 87% occurring once and the leading ten covering about a tenth.

The chain couples TRBV6-1 to TRBJ1-2; no definite D call. This sequence was found in a woman in her 70s with COVID-19, enrolled during active disease. The sample consisted of peripheral blood. CDR3 region: CASSEIGRVYGYTF. In DNA, the CDR3 is TGTGCCAGCAGTGAAATAGGGCGGGTCTATGGCTACACCTTC.